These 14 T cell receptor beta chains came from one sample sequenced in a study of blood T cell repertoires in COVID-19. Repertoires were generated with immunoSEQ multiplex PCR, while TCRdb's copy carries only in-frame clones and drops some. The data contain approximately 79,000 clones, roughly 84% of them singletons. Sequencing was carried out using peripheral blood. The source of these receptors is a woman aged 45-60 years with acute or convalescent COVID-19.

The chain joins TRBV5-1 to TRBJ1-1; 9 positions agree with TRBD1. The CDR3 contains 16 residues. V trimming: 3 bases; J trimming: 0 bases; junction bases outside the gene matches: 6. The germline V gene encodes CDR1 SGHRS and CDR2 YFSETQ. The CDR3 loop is CASSSRDRDLNTEAFF. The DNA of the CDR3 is TGCGCCAGCAGCTCCCGGGACAGGGATCTGAACACTGAAGCTTTCTTT.

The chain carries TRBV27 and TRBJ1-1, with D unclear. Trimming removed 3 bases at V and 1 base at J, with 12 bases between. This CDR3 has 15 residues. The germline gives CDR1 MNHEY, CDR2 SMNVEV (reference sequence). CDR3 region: CASSFPPPGNTEAFF. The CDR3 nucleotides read TGTGCCAGCAGTTTCCCCCCGCCGGGGAACACTGAAGCTTTCTTT.

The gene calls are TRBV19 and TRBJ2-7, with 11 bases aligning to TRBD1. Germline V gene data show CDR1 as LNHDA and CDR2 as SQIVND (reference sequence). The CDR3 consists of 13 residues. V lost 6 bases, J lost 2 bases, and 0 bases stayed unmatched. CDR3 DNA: TGTGCCAGTAGGGGACAGGGGGCCTACGAGCAGTACTTC. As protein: CASRGQGAYEQYF.

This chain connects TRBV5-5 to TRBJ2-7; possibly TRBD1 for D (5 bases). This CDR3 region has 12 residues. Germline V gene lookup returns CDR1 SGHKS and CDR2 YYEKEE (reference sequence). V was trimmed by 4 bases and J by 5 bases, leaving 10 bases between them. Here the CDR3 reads CASSQQGNEQYF. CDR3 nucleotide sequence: TGTGCCAGCAGCCAGCAGGGTAACGAGCAGTACTTC.

CDR3 loop: CASSLGGGPNEKLFF. DNA of the CDR3: TGTGCCAGCAGCTTGGGGGGCGGTCCCAATGAAAAACTGTTTTTT. The chain has TRBV5-4 and TRBJ1-4, with a possible D match to TRBD1 (5 bases). The germline V gene encodes CDR1 SGHNT and CDR2 YYREEE (reference sequence). V was pared by 0 bases and J by 5 bases, with 11 bases between. The CDR3 runs 15 residues.

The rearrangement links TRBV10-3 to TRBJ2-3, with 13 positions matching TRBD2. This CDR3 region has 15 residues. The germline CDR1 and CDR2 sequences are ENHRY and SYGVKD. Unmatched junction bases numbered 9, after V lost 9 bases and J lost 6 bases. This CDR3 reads CAMGTSGGAFDTQYF. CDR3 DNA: TGTGCCATGGGAACTAGCGGGGGGGCCTTTGATACGCAGTATTTT.

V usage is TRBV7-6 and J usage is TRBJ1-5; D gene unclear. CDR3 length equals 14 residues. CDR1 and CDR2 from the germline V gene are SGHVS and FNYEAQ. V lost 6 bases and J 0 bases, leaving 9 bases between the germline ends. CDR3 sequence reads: CASREFHSNQPQHF. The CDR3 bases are TGTGCCAGCAGGGAGTTCCATAGCAATCAGCCCCAGCATTTT.

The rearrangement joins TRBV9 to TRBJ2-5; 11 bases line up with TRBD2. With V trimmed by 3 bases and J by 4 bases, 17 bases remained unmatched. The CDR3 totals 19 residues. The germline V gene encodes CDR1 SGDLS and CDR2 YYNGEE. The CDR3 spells CASSARGGLLAGVGETQYF. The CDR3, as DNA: TGTGCCAGCAGCGCGAGGGGAGGGCTACTAGCGGGGGTGGGAGAGACCCAGTACTTC.

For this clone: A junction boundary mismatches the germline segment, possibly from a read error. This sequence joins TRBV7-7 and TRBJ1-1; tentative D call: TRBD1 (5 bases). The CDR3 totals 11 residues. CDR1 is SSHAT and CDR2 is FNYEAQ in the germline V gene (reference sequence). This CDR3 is CASSQGDKAFF. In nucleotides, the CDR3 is TGTGCTAGCAGCCAAGGGGATAAAGCTTTCTTT.

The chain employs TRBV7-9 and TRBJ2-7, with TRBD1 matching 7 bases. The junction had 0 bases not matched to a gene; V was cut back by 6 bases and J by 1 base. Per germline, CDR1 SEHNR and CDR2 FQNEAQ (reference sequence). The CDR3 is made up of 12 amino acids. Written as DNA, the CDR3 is TGTGCCAGCAGGGGACAGTCCTACGAGCAGTACTTC. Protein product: CASRGQSYEQYF. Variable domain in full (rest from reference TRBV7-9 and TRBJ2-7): DTGVSQNPRHKITKRGQNVTFRCDPISEHNRLYWYRQTLGQGPEFLTYFQNEAQLEKSRLLSDRFSAERPKGSFSTLEIQRTEQGDSAMYLCASRGQSYEQYFGPGTRLTVT.

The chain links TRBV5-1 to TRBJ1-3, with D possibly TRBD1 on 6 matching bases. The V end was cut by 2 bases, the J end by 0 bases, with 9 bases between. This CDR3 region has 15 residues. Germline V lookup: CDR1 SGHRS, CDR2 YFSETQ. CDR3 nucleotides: TGCGCCAGCAGCTTCTCGGACAGCTCTGGAAACACCATATATTTT. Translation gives CASSFSDSSGNTIYF. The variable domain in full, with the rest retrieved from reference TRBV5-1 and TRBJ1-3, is KAGVTQTPRYLIKTRGQQVTLSCSPISGHRSVSWYQQTPGQGLQFLFEYFSETQRNKGNFPGRFSGRQFSNSRSEMNVSTLELGDSALYLCASSFSDSSGNTIYFGEGSWLTVV.

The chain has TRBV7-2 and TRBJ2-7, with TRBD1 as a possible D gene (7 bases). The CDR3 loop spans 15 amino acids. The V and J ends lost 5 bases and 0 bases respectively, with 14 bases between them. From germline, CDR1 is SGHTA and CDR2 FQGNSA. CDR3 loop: CASSPGDRVSYEQYF. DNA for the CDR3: TGTGCCAGCAGCCCGGGGGACAGAGTCTCCTACGAGCAGTACTTC.

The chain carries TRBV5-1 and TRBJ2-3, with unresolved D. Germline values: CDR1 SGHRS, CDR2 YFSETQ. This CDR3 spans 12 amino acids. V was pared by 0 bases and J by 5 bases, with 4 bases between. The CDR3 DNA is TGCGCCAGCAGCTTGGGAGGAGATACGCAGTATTTT. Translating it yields CASSLGGDTQYF.

The CDR3 DNA reads as TGTGCCAGCAGTTCACGGACAGTAAGGGAAAAACTGTTTTTT. Translated: CASSSRTVREKLFF. The chain couples TRBV28 to TRBJ1-4, with a weak D call TRBD1 (6 bases). Germline-derived CDR1 and CDR2 are MDHEN and SYDVKM. V was trimmed by 4 bases and J by 8 bases, leaving 14 bases between them. This CDR3 region has 14 residues.